This TCR beta chain was obtained from a study of shared clonotypes between healthy human individuals. Notes on the study in general: It was observed that roughly 5% of naive CD4 clonotypes were shared across a few donors. In contrast to clonotypes shared by all four donors, non-shared clonotypes had lower generation probabilities. Sampling covered blood only; tissue repertoires likely differ. In having few donors, the study represented limited genetic and exposure-history diversity.

Points on this clone: Antigen specificity is unknown.

TCRdb's copy holds only in-frame clones and misses some; the assay was immunoSEQ multiplex PCR. The sample carries 1.5 million to 2.5 million clones, approximately 94% recorded once. The germline gives CDR1 SGHAT, CDR2 FQNNGV. The V end was cut by 1 base, the J end by 2 bases, with 13 bases between. There are 16 residues in the CDR3. Naive CD8 cells were CD45RO-negative, positively selected for CCR7, excluding terminally differentiated effector memory CD45RA+ cells. The receptor comes from a man in his late teens or twenties in good health. Sequencing input: naive CD8+ T cells sorted from blood. J is TRBJ2-3 and V is TRBV11-2, with a weak D call TRBD1 (5 bases). CDR3 DNA: TGTGCCAGCAGCTTAGTTGCAGGGCCCTCCACAGATACGCAGTATTTT. Translating it yields CASSLVAGPSTDTQYF.